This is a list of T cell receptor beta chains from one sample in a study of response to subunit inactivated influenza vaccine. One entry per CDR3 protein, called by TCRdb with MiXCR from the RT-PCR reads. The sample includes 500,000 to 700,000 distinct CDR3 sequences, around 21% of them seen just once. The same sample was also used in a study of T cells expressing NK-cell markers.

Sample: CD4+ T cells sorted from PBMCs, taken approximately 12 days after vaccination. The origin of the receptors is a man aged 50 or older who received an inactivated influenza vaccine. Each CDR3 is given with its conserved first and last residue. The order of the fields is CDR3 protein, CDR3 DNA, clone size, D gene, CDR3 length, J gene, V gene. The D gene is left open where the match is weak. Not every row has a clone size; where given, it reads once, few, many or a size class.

CDR3 protein: CASTPVVGGTGELFF
CDR3 DNA: TGTGCCAGCACCCCAGTTGTAGGGGGCACCGGGGAGCTGTTTTTT
clone size: few
D gene: .
CDR3 length: 15
J gene: TRBJ2-2
V gene: TRBV12-3/TRBV12-4

CDR3 protein: CATSGRDRVVGEQFF
CDR3 DNA: TGTGCCACCAGTGGTCGGGACAGGGTGGTAGGTGAGCAGTTCTTC
clone size: .
D gene: TRBD1
CDR3 length: 15
J gene: TRBJ2-1
V gene: TRBV24-1

CDR3 protein: CASRTSSGRAVNEQFF
CDR3 DNA: TGCGCCAGCAGGACGTCTAGCGGGAGGGCCGTTAATGAGCAGTTCTTC
clone size: .
D gene: TRBD2
CDR3 length: 16
J gene: TRBJ2-1
V gene: TRBV5-1

CDR3 protein: CAIRAQGEAFF
CDR3 DNA: TGTGCCATCAGAGCACAGGGCGAAGCTTTCTTT
clone size: .
D gene: .
CDR3 length: 11
J gene: TRBJ1-1
V gene: TRBV10-3

CDR3 protein: CASSQEYRNTGELFF
CDR3 DNA: TGCGCCAGCAGCCAAGAATATCGGAACACCGGGGAGCTGTTTTTT
clone size: .
D gene: .
CDR3 length: 15
J gene: TRBJ2-2
V gene: TRBV4-3

CDR3 protein: CASSFRTVNQPQHF
CDR3 DNA: TGTGCCAGCAGCTTCCGGACAGTCAATCAGCCCCAGCATTTT
clone size: few
D gene: .
CDR3 length: 14
J gene: TRBJ1-5
V gene: TRBV7-8

CDR3 protein: CASSKGAGSYEQYF
CDR3 DNA: TGTGCCAGCAGCAAAGGGGCGGGAAGCTACGAGCAGTACTTC
clone size: .
D gene: .
CDR3 length: 14
J gene: TRBJ2-7
V gene: TRBV9

CDR3 protein: CSASGRQANTGELFF
CDR3 DNA: TGCAGTGCTAGTGGTCGGCAGGCGAACACCGGGGAGCTGTTTTTT
clone size: .
D gene: .
CDR3 length: 15
J gene: TRBJ2-2
V gene: TRBV20-1

CDR3 protein: CASTQLIQGANGELFF
CDR3 DNA: TGCGCCAGCACCCAGCTTATCCAGGGGGCGAACGGGGAGCTGTTTTTT
clone size: few
D gene: TRBD1
CDR3 length: 16
J gene: TRBJ2-2
V gene: TRBV5-1

CDR3 protein: CASSAGQQLGDGYTF
CDR3 DNA: TGTGCCAGCTCAGCGGGACAGCAACTTGGTGATGGCTACACCTTC
clone size: .
D gene: TRBD1
CDR3 length: 15
J gene: TRBJ1-2
V gene: TRBV18

CDR3 protein: CASSLSRGATTYEQYF
CDR3 DNA: TGTGCCAGCAGTTTAAGTAGGGGGGCAACAACCTACGAGCAGTACTTC
clone size: few
D gene: .
CDR3 length: 16
J gene: TRBJ2-7
V gene: TRBV12-3/TRBV12-4

CDR3 protein: CSALAGGPSYEQYF
CDR3 DNA: TGCAGTGCTCTAGCGGGGGGCCCCTCCTACGAGCAGTACTTC
clone size: few
D gene: TRBD2
CDR3 length: 14
J gene: TRBJ2-7
V gene: TRBV20-1

CDR3 protein: CASSTTGSGNTIYF
CDR3 DNA: TGTGCCAGCAGTACAACAGGGAGTGGAAACACCATATATTTT
clone size: .
D gene: .
CDR3 length: 14
J gene: TRBJ1-3
V gene: TRBV6-1

CDR3 protein: CASGRMGYEQYF
CDR3 DNA: TGTGCCAGCGGGAGGATGGGCTACGAGCAGTACTTC
clone size: .
D gene: .
CDR3 length: 12
J gene: TRBJ2-7
V gene: TRBV2

CDR3 protein: CASSLRPLGANVLTF
CDR3 DNA: TGCGCCAGCAGCTTACGGCCTCTGGGGGCCAACGTCCTGACTTTC
clone size: .
D gene: .
CDR3 length: 15
J gene: TRBJ2-6
V gene: TRBV5-1

CDR3 protein: CSAVRGQGEAFF
CDR3 DNA: TGCAGTGCCGTCCGGGGACAGGGCGAAGCTTTCTTT
clone size: few
D gene: TRBD1
CDR3 length: 12
J gene: TRBJ1-1
V gene: TRBV20-1

CDR3 protein: CASSPSDRGTQYF
CDR3 DNA: TGTGCCAGCAGCCCCTCGGACAGGGGTACTCAGTACTTC
clone size: few
D gene: TRBD1
CDR3 length: 13
J gene: TRBJ2-4
V gene: TRBV9

CDR3 protein: CASSSGTSGVTDTQYF
CDR3 DNA: TGTGCCAGCAGCTCCGGGACTAGCGGGGTCACAGATACGCAGTATTTT
clone size: few
D gene: TRBD2
CDR3 length: 16
J gene: TRBJ2-3
V gene: TRBV7-3

CDR3 protein: CASSPATKPDTQYF
CDR3 DNA: TGTGCCAGCTCACCGGCCACAAAGCCAGATACGCAGTATTTT
clone size: few
D gene: .
CDR3 length: 14
J gene: TRBJ2-3
V gene: TRBV18

CDR3 protein: CSVGGAEQFF
CDR3 DNA: TGCAGCGTGGGGGGGGCTGAGCAGTTCTTC
clone size: few
D gene: .
CDR3 length: 10
J gene: TRBJ2-1
V gene: TRBV29-1

CDR3 protein: CATSDLSTGGINEQFF
CDR3 DNA: TGTGCCACCAGTGATTTGTCGACAGGGGGAATTAATGAGCAGTTCTTC
clone size: .
D gene: TRBD1
CDR3 length: 16
J gene: TRBJ2-1
V gene: TRBV24-1

CDR3 protein: CASSPRTGLETQYF
CDR3 DNA: TGTGCCAGCAGTCCCAGGACAGGGCTGGAGACCCAGTACTTC
clone size: many
D gene: TRBD1
CDR3 length: 14
J gene: TRBJ2-5
V gene: TRBV12-3/TRBV12-4

CDR3 protein: CATSADAYEQYF
CDR3 DNA: TGTGCCACGTCAGCTGATGCCTACGAGCAGTACTTC
clone size: few
D gene: .
CDR3 length: 12
J gene: TRBJ2-7
V gene: TRBV10-3

CDR3 protein: CSVEAGATSGPYNEQFF
CDR3 DNA: TGCAGCGTTGAAGCCGGGGCGACTAGCGGACCTTACAATGAGCAGTTCTTC
clone size: .
D gene: TRBD2
CDR3 length: 17
J gene: TRBJ2-1
V gene: TRBV29-1

CDR3 protein: CASSLDDSRLSDTQYF
CDR3 DNA: TGCGCCAGCAGCTTGGACGACTCGAGATTATCAGATACGCAGTATTTT
clone size: .
D gene: .
CDR3 length: 16
J gene: TRBJ2-3
V gene: TRBV5-1

CDR3 protein: CASGSLEGSYEQYF
CDR3 DNA: TGTGCCAGCGGGAGTTTGGAGGGCTCCTACGAGCAGTACTTC
clone size: few
D gene: .
CDR3 length: 14
J gene: TRBJ2-7
V gene: TRBV21-1

CDR3 protein: CASSLETWARLNTEAFF
CDR3 DNA: TGTGCCAGCAGCTTAGAGACCTGGGCCAGGTTGAACACTGAAGCTTTCTTT
clone size: once
D gene: .
CDR3 length: 17
J gene: TRBJ1-1
V gene: TRBV11-2

CDR3 protein: CAIGQGINQPQHF
CDR3 DNA: TGTGCCATCGGACAGGGTATCAATCAGCCCCAGCATTTT
clone size: .
D gene: TRBD1
CDR3 length: 13
J gene: TRBJ1-5
V gene: TRBV10-3

CDR3 protein: CASSKGQGATTQYF
CDR3 DNA: TGTGCCAGCAGCAAGGGACAGGGGGCGACGACCCAGTACTTC
clone size: once
D gene: TRBD1
CDR3 length: 14
J gene: TRBJ2-5
V gene: TRBV7-9

CDR3 protein: CASSYSEGVDEQYF
CDR3 DNA: TGTGCCAGCAGTTACTCAGAAGGGGTGGACGAGCAGTACTTC
clone size: .
D gene: .
CDR3 length: 14
J gene: TRBJ2-7
V gene: TRBV6-5

CDR3 protein: CATSTGNRASYEQYF
CDR3 DNA: TGTGCCACCAGCACGGGGAACAGGGCCTCCTACGAGCAGTACTTC
clone size: .
D gene: .
CDR3 length: 15
J gene: TRBJ2-7
V gene: TRBV15

CDR3 protein: CASSQDSIGQLNTEAFF
CDR3 DNA: TGTGCCAGCAGCCAAGATTCCATCGGACAGCTGAACACTGAAGCTTTCTTT
clone size: many
D gene: .
CDR3 length: 17
J gene: TRBJ1-1
V gene: TRBV3-1

CDR3 protein: CAWSVWTTDGTQYF
CDR3 DNA: TGTGCCTGGAGTGTCTGGACAACCGACGGGACCCAGTACTTC
clone size: .
D gene: .
CDR3 length: 14
J gene: TRBJ2-5
V gene: TRBV30

CDR3 protein: CRPAGRWAGNTEAFF
CDR3 DNA: TGCAGGCCCGCGGGGCGGTGGGCTGGAAACACTGAAGCTTTCTTT
clone size: .
D gene: .
CDR3 length: 15
J gene: TRBJ1-1
V gene: TRBV20-1

CDR3 protein: CSVDRTLTDTQYF
CDR3 DNA: TGCAGCGTTGATAGGACTCTGACAGATACGCAGTATTTT
clone size: few
D gene: .
CDR3 length: 13
J gene: TRBJ2-3
V gene: TRBV29-1

CDR3 protein: CSVRTDLINNSPLHF
CDR3 DNA: TGCAGTGTGAGGACAGACCTAATTAATAATTCACCCCTCCACTTT
clone size: .
D gene: .
CDR3 length: 15
J gene: TRBJ1-6
V gene: TRBV20-1

CDR3 protein: CASSQRERGKGSYNSPLHF
CDR3 DNA: TGTGCCAGCAGTCAACGGGAGAGGGGGAAGGGCTCCTATAATTCACCCCTCCACTTT
clone size: .
D gene: .
CDR3 length: 19
J gene: TRBJ1-6
V gene: TRBV16

CDR3 protein: CASAGQNGNQPQHF
CDR3 DNA: TGTGCCAGCGCCGGACAGAATGGGAATCAGCCCCAGCATTTT
clone size: few
D gene: .
CDR3 length: 14
J gene: TRBJ1-5
V gene: TRBV28